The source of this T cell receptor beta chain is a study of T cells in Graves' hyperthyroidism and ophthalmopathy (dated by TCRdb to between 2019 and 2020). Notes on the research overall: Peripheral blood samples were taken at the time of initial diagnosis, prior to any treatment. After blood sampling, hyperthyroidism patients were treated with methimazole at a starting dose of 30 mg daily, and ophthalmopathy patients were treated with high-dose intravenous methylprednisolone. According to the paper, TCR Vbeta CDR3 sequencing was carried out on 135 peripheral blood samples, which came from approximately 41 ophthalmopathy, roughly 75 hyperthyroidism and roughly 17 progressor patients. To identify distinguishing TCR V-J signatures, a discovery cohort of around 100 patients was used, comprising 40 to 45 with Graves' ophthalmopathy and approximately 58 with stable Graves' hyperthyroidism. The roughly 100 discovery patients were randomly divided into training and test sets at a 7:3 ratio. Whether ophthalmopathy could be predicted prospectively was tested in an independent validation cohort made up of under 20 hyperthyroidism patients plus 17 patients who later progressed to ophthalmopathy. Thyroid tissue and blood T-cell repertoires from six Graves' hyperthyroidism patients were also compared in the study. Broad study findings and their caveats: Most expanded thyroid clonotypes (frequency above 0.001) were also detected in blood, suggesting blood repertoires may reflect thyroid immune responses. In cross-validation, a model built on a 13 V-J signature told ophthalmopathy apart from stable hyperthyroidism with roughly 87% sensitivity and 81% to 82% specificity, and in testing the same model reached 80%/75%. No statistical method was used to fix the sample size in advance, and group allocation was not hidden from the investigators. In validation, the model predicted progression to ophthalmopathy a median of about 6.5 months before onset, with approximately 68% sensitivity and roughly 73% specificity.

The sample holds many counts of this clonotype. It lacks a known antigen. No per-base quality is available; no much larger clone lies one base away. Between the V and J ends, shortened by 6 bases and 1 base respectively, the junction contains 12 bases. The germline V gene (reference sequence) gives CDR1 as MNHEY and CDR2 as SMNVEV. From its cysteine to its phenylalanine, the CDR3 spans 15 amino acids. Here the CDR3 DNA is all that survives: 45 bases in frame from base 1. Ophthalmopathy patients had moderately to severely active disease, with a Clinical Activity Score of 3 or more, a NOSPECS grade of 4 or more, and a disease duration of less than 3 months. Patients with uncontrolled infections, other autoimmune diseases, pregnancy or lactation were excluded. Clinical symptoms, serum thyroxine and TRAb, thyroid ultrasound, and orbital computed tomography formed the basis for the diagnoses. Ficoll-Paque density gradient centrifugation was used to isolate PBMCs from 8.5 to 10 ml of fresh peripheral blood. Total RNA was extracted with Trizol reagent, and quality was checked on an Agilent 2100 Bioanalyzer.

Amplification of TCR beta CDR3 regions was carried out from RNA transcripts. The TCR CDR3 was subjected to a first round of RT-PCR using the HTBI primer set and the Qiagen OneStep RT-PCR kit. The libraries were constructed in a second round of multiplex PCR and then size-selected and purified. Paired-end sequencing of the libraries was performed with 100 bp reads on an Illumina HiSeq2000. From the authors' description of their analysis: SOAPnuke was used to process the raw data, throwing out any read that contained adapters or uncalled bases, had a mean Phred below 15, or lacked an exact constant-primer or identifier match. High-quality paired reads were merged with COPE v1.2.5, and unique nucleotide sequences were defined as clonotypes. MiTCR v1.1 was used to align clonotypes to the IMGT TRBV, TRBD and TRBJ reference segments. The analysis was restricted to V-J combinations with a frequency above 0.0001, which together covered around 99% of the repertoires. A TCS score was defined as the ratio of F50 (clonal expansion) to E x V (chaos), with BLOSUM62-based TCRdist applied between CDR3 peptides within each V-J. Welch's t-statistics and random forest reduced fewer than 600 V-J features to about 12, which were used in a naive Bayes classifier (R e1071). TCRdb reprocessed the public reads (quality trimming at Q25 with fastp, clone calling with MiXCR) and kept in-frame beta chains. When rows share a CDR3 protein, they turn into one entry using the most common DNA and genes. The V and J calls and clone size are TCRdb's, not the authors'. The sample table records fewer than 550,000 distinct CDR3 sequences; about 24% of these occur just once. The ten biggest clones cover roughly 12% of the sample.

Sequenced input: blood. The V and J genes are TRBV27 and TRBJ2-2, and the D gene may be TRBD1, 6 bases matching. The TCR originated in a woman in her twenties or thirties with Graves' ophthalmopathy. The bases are TGTGCCAGCAGGCCTACAGGGCAGAACACCGGGGAGCTGTTTTTT. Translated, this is CASRPTGQNTGELFF.